The 27 T cell receptor beta chains below come from one sample, sequenced in a study of shared clonotypes between healthy human individuals. In the naive CD8 group, cells lacked CD45RO and were positively selected for CCR7, so terminally differentiated effector memory CD45RA+ cells were left out. Measured with immunoSEQ multiplex PCR; TCRdb has only the in-frame clones, and not every one. In the table there are about 2.1 million clones, approximately 94% of which are singletons. Sequencing was carried out using naive CD8+ T cells from PBMCs. These receptors originate from a man aged 18 to 29 in good health. Some clones in this sample may be carry-over from other donors' samples.

The rearrangement uses TRBV27 and TRBJ2-3, with 7 bases aligning to TRBD2. Looked up from germline, CDR1 is MNHEY and CDR2 is SMNVEV (reference sequence). The CDR3 extends over 15 amino acids. This chain's CDR3 is CDSKETGGLTDTQYF. CDR3 coding DNA: TGTGACTCAAAGGAAACGGGAGGCCTCACAGATACGCAGTATTTT.

The chain is built from TRBV5-4 and TRBJ2-1; the D call may be TRBD1 or TRBD2 (6 bases each). The CDR3 contains 16 residues. Trimming took off 4 bases at V and 6 bases at J, with 20 bases between the two ends. Germline V gene sequence: CDR1 SGHNT, CDR2 YYREEE (reference sequence). The CDR3 coding sequence is TGTGCCAGCAGCCAACATTGGGGGGCCGCAGGCAATGAGCAGTTCTTC. Its translation is CASSQHWGAAGNEQFF.

This clone occurred once. The chain recombines TRBV10-2 with TRBJ1-5; perhaps TRBD1 as D (5 bases). V was clipped by 0 bases and J by 9 bases, with 12 bases between them. Germline-derived CDR1 and CDR2 are WSHSY and SAAADI. CDR3 length: 14 residues. The CDR3 DNA sequence: TGCGCCAGCAGTGAGTCGGGGCAATTTGGGCCCCAGCATTTT. Encoded protein: CASSESGQFGPQHF.

This rearrangement joins TRBV7-9 to TRBJ2-1; D unclear. Germline values: CDR1 SEHNR, CDR2 FQNEAQ (reference sequence). V was cut by 7 bases and J by 6 bases, with 16 bases left in between. This CDR3 comprises 14 residues. CDR3 coding DNA: TGTGCCAGCACCCCCACATCTGTATTCAATGAGCAGTTCTTC. Translated: CASTPTSVFNEQFF.

This rearrangement joins TRBV9 to TRBJ2-2, with no clear D. This CDR3 spans 16 amino acids. Trimming pared 2 bases from V and 6 bases from J, leaving 17 bases between. The germline V gene has CDR1 SGDLS and CDR2 YYNGEE. The CDR3 nucleotides read TGTGCCAGCAGCGTCACGTCGAATGGCGCGTCCGGGGAGCTGTTTTTT. Protein: CASSVTSNGASGELFF.

This chain links TRBV7-6 with TRBJ2-1; weak D call: TRBD2 (5 bases). Trimming stripped 1 base from V and 10 bases from J, with 8 bases between. There are 12 residues in the CDR3. CDR1 and CDR2 (germline): SGHVS, FNYEAQ. The CDR3 DNA sequence: TGTGCCAGCAGCTTAGTGGAGGTAGAGCAGTTCTTC. It encodes CASSLVEVEQFF. Complete variable domain (other parts from reference TRBV7-6 and TRBJ2-1): GAGVSQSPRYKVTKRGQDVALRCDPISGHVSLYWYRQALGQGPEFLTYFNYEAQQDKSGLPNDRFSAERPEGSISTLTIQRTEQRDSAMYRCASSLVEVEQFFGPGTRLTVL.

The chain links TRBV28 to TRBJ1-5, with TRBD1 matching 7 bases. J was trimmed by 6 bases and V by 6 bases; bases with no gene match: 11. The CDR3 sequence is 15 residues long. The V gene's germline CDR1 is MDHEN and CDR2 SYDVKM. The CDR3 is CASRREDRVGQPQHF. CDR3 sequence (DNA): TGTGCCAGCAGGAGAGAAGACAGGGTCGGTCAGCCCCAGCATTTT.

The V and J genes are TRBV5-1 and TRBJ2-2; 8 positions match TRBD1. The CDR3 consists of 15 residues. CDR1 is SGHRS and CDR2 is YFSETQ in the germline V gene. With V trimmed by 0 bases and J by 6 bases, 4 bases remained unmatched. CDR3 sequence (DNA): TGCGCCAGCAGCTTGGCCTCAGGGGGCCCCGGGGAGCTGTTTTTT. Translating it yields CASSLASGGPGELFF.

This chain's CDR3 is CASRDLGSSYEQYF. In DNA, the CDR3 is TGTGCCAGCAGGGATCTGGGTAGCTCCTACGAGCAGTACTTC. The genes are TRBV2 and TRBJ2-7; D uncertain. Trimming shortened V by 6 bases and J by 0 bases, and 12 bases separated the two germline ends. Germline V gives CDR1 SNHLY, CDR2 FYNNEI. The CDR3 runs to 14 residues.

The genes are TRBV28 and TRBJ1-1; D is perhaps TRBD1 (6 bases). CDR3 length equals 16 residues. Germline lookup yields CDR1 MDHEN and CDR2 SYDVKM. V lost 5 bases and J lost 4, with 20 bases in between. The DNA of the CDR3 is TGTGCCAGCAGTCCGACAGGCCCGTGGGTGATCACTGAAGCTTTCTTT. Its translation is CASSPTGPWVITEAFF.

As concerns this clone: This same CDR3 is encoded by further DNA sequences in the sample. The chain carries TRBV7-9 and TRBJ1-5; D is possibly TRBD1 (6 bases). The germline CDR1 and CDR2 sequences are SEHNR and FQNEAQ (reference sequence). Deletions cut 1 base from V and 5 bases from J, with 9 bases between. This CDR3 has 14 residues. The DNA of the CDR3 is TGTGCCAGCAGCTTAGGGGGGCGAGATCAGCCCCAGCATTTT. It is translated as CASSLGGRDQPQHF. The whole variable domain, remainder taken from reference TRBV7-9 and TRBJ1-5, is DTGVSQNPRHKITKRGQNVTFRCDPISEHNRLYWYRQTLGQGPEFLTYFQNEAQLEKSRLLSDRFSAERPKGSFSTLEIQRTEQGDSAMYLCASSLGGRDQPQHFGDGTRLSIL.

The chain couples TRBV19 to TRBJ2-5; perhaps TRBD1 as D (7 bases). Trimming removed 1 base at V and 1 base at J, with 16 bases between. The length of the CDR3 is 17 residues. Germline V CDR1 and CDR2: LNHDA, SQIVND (reference sequence). The CDR3 nucleotides read TGTGCCAGTAGTATAGGGAGCTACAGGGGAGGCCAAGAGACCCAGTACTTC. It specifies CASSIGSYRGGQETQYF.

This chain joins TRBV6-1 and TRBJ2-7; 7 nucleotides align to TRBD2. The ends lost 5 bases at V and 0 bases at J; junction bases unmatched: 7. There are 15 residues in the CDR3. Germline V gene lookup returns CDR1 MNHNS and CDR2 SASEGT. The CDR3 is CASSPWEGLSYEQYF. The CDR3 DNA sequence: TGTGCCAGCAGTCCCTGGGAGGGGCTCTCCTACGAGCAGTACTTC.

The V call is TRBV29-1, the J call TRBJ2-2; the D call may be TRBD1 or TRBD2 (5 bases each). The germline V and J ends were trimmed by 6 bases and 6 bases, with 14 bases remaining between them. The V gene's germline CDR1 is SQVTM and CDR2 ANQGSEA. This CDR3 has 13 residues. CDR3 sequence reads: CSVGDAVPGELFF. Written as DNA, the CDR3 is TGCAGCGTCGGGGACGCAGTCCCCGGGGAGCTGTTTTTT.

The chain uses TRBV29-1 and TRBJ2-3, with 13 bases identical to TRBD2. V dropped 4 bases and J dropped 3; count of bases not matched to a gene: 10. The germline gives CDR1 SQVTM, CDR2 ANQGSEA. The CDR3 loop spans 17 amino acids. The CDR3, as DNA: TGCAGCGTTGCTTATAAAGGACTAGCGGGGGTTACAGATACGCAGTATTTT. Translated, it gives CSVAYKGLAGVTDTQYF.

The chain has TRBV28 and TRBJ2-2, with 12 bases that match TRBD2. Looked up from germline, CDR1 is MDHEN and CDR2 is SYDVKM. This CDR3 is 17 amino acids long. V was clipped by 5 bases and J by 7 bases; unmatched bases: 11. CDR3 nucleotides: TGTGCCAGCAGTCTTACTTATAAGGGACTAGCGGGCGGGGAGCTGTTTTTT. Translating it yields CASSLTYKGLAGGELFF.

The rearrangement links TRBV4-1 to TRBJ2-6, with D tentatively TRBD1 (5 bases). Germline V gene lookup returns CDR1 MGHRA and CDR2 YSYEKL. This CDR3 spans 16 amino acids. Trimming shortened V by 2 bases and J by 12 bases, and 20 bases separated the two germline ends. CDR3 protein: CASSQYFGRSQGVLTF. In nucleotides, the CDR3 is TGCGCCAGCAGCCAATACTTTGGAAGGTCCCAGGGCGTCCTGACTTTC.

V gene TRBV6-1 combines with J gene TRBJ1-1; 8 positions match TRBD1. The germline V gene has CDR1 MNHNS and CDR2 SASEGT. V lost 3 bases and J lost 3; bases outside the gene matches: 3. The CDR3 is 14 residues long. In DNA form, the CDR3 reads TGTGCCAGCAGTGATGGGGACAGGTACACTGAAGCTTTCTTT. As protein: CASSDGDRYTEAFF.

V usage is TRBV9 and J usage is TRBJ1-2, with D unclear. The V gene's germline CDR1 is SGDLS and CDR2 YYNGEE. The CDR3 totals 15 residues. Trimming pared 4 bases from V and 6 bases from J, leaving 19 bases between. The CDR3 sequence: CASSPQGPYEDGYTF. CDR3 coding DNA: TGTGCCAGCAGCCCCCAAGGGCCCTACGAGGATGGCTACACCTTC.

This rearrangement joins TRBV21-1 to TRBJ2-7; the table's D call TRBD1 went unverified against the DNA. TRBV21-1 corresponds to a pseudogene. This CDR3 is 18 amino acids long. The CDR3 nucleotides read TGTGCCAGCAGCAAAGGGGACAGGGGCCCCAAAAGTGCCGACGAGCAGTACTTC. Translating gives CASSKGDRGPKSADEQYF.

CDR3 sequence: CASTPILRQGPEAFF. The CDR3 DNA is TGTGCCAGCACCCCGATCTTGAGACAGGGGCCTGAAGCTTTCTTT. The rearrangement links TRBV14 to TRBJ1-1; 8 positions match TRBD1. The CDR3 covers 15 residues. Germline CDR1 is SGHDN and CDR2 is FVKESK. The J segment lost 6 bases and the V segment lost 7 bases, leaving 13 bases of the junction unmatched.

Worth noting for this clone: Different DNA sequences within this sample yield the same CDR3. This sequence joins TRBV4-1 and TRBJ2-1; 9 bases are a match to TRBD2. In germline, CDR1 is MGHRA, CDR2 YSYEKL. This CDR3 comprises 16 residues. The V gene end was trimmed by 0 bases and the J gene end by 4 bases; junction bases not matched to a gene: 4. CDR3 protein: CASSQDPLAGYNEQFF. CDR3 DNA: TGCGCCAGCAGCCAAGATCCCCTAGCGGGGTACAATGAGCAGTTCTTC.

The chain is built from TRBV7-9 and TRBJ2-1, with D possibly matching TRBD1 (6 bases). CDR3 length equals 15 residues. CDR1 SEHNR and CDR2 FQNEAQ come from the germline V gene (reference sequence). The V end was cut by 4 bases, the J end by 2 bases, with 12 bases between. This chain's CDR3 is CASSSRRGPYNEQFF. CDR3 nucleotides: TGTGCCAGCAGCTCACGCAGGGGCCCCTACAATGAGCAGTTCTTC.

In regard to this clone: Distinct nucleotide sequences in the sample also encode this CDR3. The chain is built from TRBV6-5 and TRBJ2-1; TRBD2 agrees at 8 bases. Looked up from germline, CDR1 is MNHEY and CDR2 is SVGAGI. The CDR3 contains 14 residues. V gave up 0 bases and J gave up 5 bases; unmatched junction bases: 0. The CDR3 DNA follows: TGTGCCAGCAGTTACTCGGGACTAGACAATGAGCAGTTCTTC. Its translation is CASSYSGLDNEQFF.

The CDR3: CASSLDRGTGGDTGELFF. The CDR3 DNA follows: TGTGCCAGCAGCTTAGATCGGGGGACAGGGGGCGACACCGGGGAGCTGTTTTTT. The genes are TRBV11-2 and TRBJ2-2, with 12 bases aligning to TRBD1. This CDR3 is built from 18 residues. Looked up from germline, CDR1 is SGHAT and CDR2 is FQNNGV. J gave up 3 bases and V 0 bases, and 5 bases lay outside the gene matches.

The CDR3 sequence: CASGSSGRPYEQYF. The CDR3 DNA follows: TGTGCCAGCGGAAGTAGTGGAAGGCCCTACGAGCAGTACTTC. The chain has TRBV2 and TRBJ2-7; D is undetermined. V gave up 8 bases and J gave up 2 bases, with 16 bases separating them. The CDR3 runs to 14 residues. The V gene's germline CDR1 is SNHLY and CDR2 FYNNEI.

V is TRBV29-1 and J is TRBJ1-5, with D perhaps TRBD1 (5 bases). CDR1 is SQVTM, CDR2 ANQGSEA, per germline. The V gene lost 4 bases and the J gene lost 6 bases, with 10 bases spanning the gap. The CDR3 is 12 residues long. The CDR3 loop is CSVGDPPQPQHF. DNA of the CDR3: TGCAGCGTTGGGGACCCGCCTCAGCCCCAGCATTTT.